These 14 T cell receptor beta chains were all obtained from the same sample, sequenced in a study of T-cell reconstitution after alpha-beta-depleted transplantation in children. Unique molecular identifiers were built into the TCRbeta library. Using its own MiXCR run on the PCR reads, TCRdb lists one record per CDR3 protein. The repertoire has 220,000 or so distinct CDR3 sequences, approximately 8% of them found once; the top ten carry 6.3%. Sequenced material: PBMCs, mostly from graft donor cells, taken 180 days after TCRalphabeta/CD19-depleted stem cell transplant. The source of these receptors is a male patient younger than 18 who had a stem cell transplant for acute lymphoblastic leukemia, so the T cells may come from the graft donor.

The sample holds many counts of this clonotype. V is TRBV7-8 and J is TRBJ1-1, with D uncertain. Germline lookup yields CDR1 SGHVS and CDR2 FQNEAQ. V was clipped by 6 bases and J by 5 bases, with 13 bases between them. The CDR3 sequence is 13 residues long. Here the CDR3 reads CASSYGPGTEAFF. CDR3 sequence (DNA): TGTGCCAGCAGTTACGGGCCGGGAACTGAAGCTTTCTTT.

This clonotype appeared many times. This chain links TRBV27 with TRBJ1-1; D ambiguous. Germline V gene lookup returns CDR1 MNHEY and CDR2 SMNVEV (reference sequence). CDR3 size: 14 residues. V shed 5 bases and J shed 2 bases, with 12 bases lying between them. Here the CDR3 reads CASSPSSTNTEAFF. In nucleotides, the CDR3 is TGTGCCAGCAGTCCCAGCAGCACAAACACTGAAGCTTTCTTT.

Ten or more counts support this clonotype. This chain joins TRBV12-3 or TRBV12-4 and TRBJ2-1; 9 bases match TRBD2. CDR3 length: 14 amino acids. Trimming removed 7 bases from V and 6 bases from J; junction bases left unmatched: 7. The CDR3 DNA follows: TGTGCCAGCATTGGTGGCGGGAGGGCCAATGAGCAGTTCTTC. As protein: CASIGGGRANEQFF.

This clonotype turned up a few times. The chain links TRBV25-1 to TRBJ2-2; 10 bases agree with TRBD2. The V and J ends lost 0 bases and 5 bases, in that order; junction bases with no gene match: 9. Germline lookup yields CDR1 MGHDK and CDR2 SYGVNS. The CDR3 loop spans 18 amino acids. DNA for the CDR3: TGTGCCAGCAGTGAATATGGGCTAGCGGGAGTGGGGACCGGGGAGCTGTTTTTT. This codes for CASSEYGLAGVGTGELFF.

This clonotype has a count of ten or more. The chain uses TRBV11-1 and TRBJ1-2; no definite D call. CDR1 and CDR2 (germline): SGHAT, FQDESV (reference sequence). CDR3 length: 15 residues. V gave up 1 base and J gave up 3 bases, with 12 bases separating them. The CDR3 region has the DNA TGTGCCAGCAGCTTAGGGGAGCCGACTCACTATGGCTACACCTTC. It translates to CASSLGEPTHYGYTF. Supplemented by reference TRBV11-1 and TRBJ1-2, the full variable domain reads EAEVAQSPRYKITEKSQAVAFWCDPISGHATLYWYRQILGQGPELLVQFQDESVVDDSQLPKDRFSAERLKGVDSTLKIQPAELGDSAMYLCASSLGEPTHYGYTFGSGTRLTVV.

At least ten counts were recorded for this clonotype. The chain is built from TRBV28 and TRBJ1-2; D might be TRBD1 (6 bases). Germline V gene sequence: CDR1 MDHEN, CDR2 SYDVKM. The CDR3 consists of 13 residues. Trimming took off 6 bases at V and 5 bases at J, with 13 bases between the two ends. The CDR3 sequence is CASRRGAGYGYTF. In nucleotides, the CDR3 is TGTGCCAGCAGGAGGGGGGCAGGGTATGGCTACACCTTC.

Points on this clonotype: A much larger clone differs by one base, so this may be a read error. The chain recombines TRBV12-3 or TRBV12-4 with TRBJ2-1; D is possibly TRBD1 (6 bases). The CDR3 is 19 amino acids. CDR3 loop: CTSSLGHLVPVSSYNEQFF. The CDR3 DNA reads as TGTACCAGCAGTTTGGGACACCTAGTACCAGTAAGCTCCTACAATGAGCAGTTCTTC.

This clonotype has a count of ten or more. The rearrangement joins TRBV7-6 to TRBJ1-6; 8 nucleotides line up with TRBD1. V lost 4 bases and J lost 0; bases outside the gene matches: 5. This CDR3 is 17 amino acids long. CDR1 and CDR2 (germline): SGHVS, FNYEAQ. The CDR3: CASSSRTGTSYNSPLHF. The CDR3 DNA sequence: TGTGCCAGCAGCTCTCGGACAGGGACCTCCTATAATTCACCCCTCCACTTT.

This clonotype was picked up many times. The chain links TRBV5-1 to TRBJ1-1; D gene uncertain. V lost 3 bases and J lost 0, with 12 bases in between. Germline values: CDR1 SGHRS, CDR2 YFSETQ. CDR3 length: 15 residues. CDR3 nucleotide sequence: TGCGCCAGCAGCTGGAGGGAGGGTCTGAACACTGAAGCTTTCTTT. Translated, it gives CASSWREGLNTEAFF.

This clonotype was seen at least ten times. The V and J genes are TRBV5-1 and TRBJ1-3, with D unclear. The CDR3 spans 12 residues. CDR1 and CDR2 (germline): SGHRS, YFSETQ. V lost 1 base and J 4 bases, leaving 3 bases between the germline ends. The DNA of the CDR3 is TGCGCCAGCAGCTTGCCGGGAAACACCATATATTTT. Translated: CASSLPGNTIYF.

This clonotype was recorded many times. This chain links TRBV10-3 with TRBJ2-1; D is ambiguous. Trimming removed 2 bases from V and 7 bases from J, with 18 bases in between. Germline lookup yields CDR1 ENHRY and CDR2 SYGVKD. There are 16 residues in the CDR3. CDR3 residues: CAISELTDPSPNEQFF. The CDR3 nucleotides are TGTGCCATCAGTGAGCTAACCGACCCGTCCCCTAATGAGCAGTTCTTC.

This sequence joins TRBV6-5 and TRBJ2-1; TRBD2 is a possible D gene (6 bases). Looked up from germline, CDR1 is MNHEY and CDR2 is SVGAGI. The CDR3 covers 15 residues. The ends were cut back, 2 bases at V and 9 bases at J, with 17 bases in the middle. CDR3 region: CASSYMRLDESEQFF. CDR3 DNA: TGTGCCAGCAGTTACATGAGACTAGATGAGAGTGAGCAGTTCTTC.

About this clonotype itself: The DNA is omitted, as the CDR3 cannot be located on it reliably, and the CDR3 follows TCRdb's listing. The V gene is TRBV3-1, the J gene TRBJ2-2; the table's D call, TRBD1, was not checked against the DNA. The CDR3 totals 12 residues, both ends included. Per the germline V gene, CDR1 is LGHDT and CDR2 is YNNKEL (reference sequence). CDR3 loop: CASGGRPGSCFF.

This clonotype appeared many times. The chain joins TRBV7-2 to TRBJ1-3; D is uncertain. The CDR3 extends over 16 amino acids. Germline CDR1 reads SGHTA; CDR2 reads FQGNSA. Deletions cut 2 bases from V and 1 base from J, with 12 bases between. The CDR3 is CASSLKVVRSGNTIYF. The CDR3 DNA is TGTGCCAGCAGCTTAAAGGTCGTAAGATCTGGAAACACCATATATTTT.